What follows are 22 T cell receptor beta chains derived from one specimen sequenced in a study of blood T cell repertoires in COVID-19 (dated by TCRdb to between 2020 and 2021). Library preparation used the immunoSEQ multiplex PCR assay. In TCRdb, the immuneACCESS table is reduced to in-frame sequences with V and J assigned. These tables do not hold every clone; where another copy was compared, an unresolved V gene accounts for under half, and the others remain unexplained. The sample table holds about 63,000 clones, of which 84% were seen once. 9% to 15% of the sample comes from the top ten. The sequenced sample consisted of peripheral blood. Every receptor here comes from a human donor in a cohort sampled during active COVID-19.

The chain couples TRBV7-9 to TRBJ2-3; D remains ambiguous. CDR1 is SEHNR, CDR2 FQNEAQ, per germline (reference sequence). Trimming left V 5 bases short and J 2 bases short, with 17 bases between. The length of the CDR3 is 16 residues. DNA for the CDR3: TGTGCCAGCAGCCCCCCCACTGCCTACGCCACAGATACGCAGTATTTT. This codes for CASSPPTAYATDTQYF. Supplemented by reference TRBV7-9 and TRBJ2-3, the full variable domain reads DTGVSQNPRHKITKRGQNVTFRCDPISEHNRLYWYRQTLGQGPEFLTYFQNEAQLEKSRLLSDRFSAERPKGSFSTLEIQRTEQGDSAMYLCASSPPTAYATDTQYFGPGTRLTVL.

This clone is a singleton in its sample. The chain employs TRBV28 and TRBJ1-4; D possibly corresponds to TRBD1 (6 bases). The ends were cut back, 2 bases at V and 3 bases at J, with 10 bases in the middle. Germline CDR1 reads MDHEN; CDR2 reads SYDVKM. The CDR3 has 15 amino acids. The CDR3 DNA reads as TGTGCCAGCAGTTTAGGGGGGGCCTCTAATGAAAAACTGTTTTTT. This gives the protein CASSLGGASNEKLFF.

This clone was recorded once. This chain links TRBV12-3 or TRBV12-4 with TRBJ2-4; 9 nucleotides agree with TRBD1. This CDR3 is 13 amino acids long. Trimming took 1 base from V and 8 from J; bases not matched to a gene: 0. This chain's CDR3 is CASSLGDRDIQYF. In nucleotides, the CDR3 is TGTGCCAGCAGTTTAGGGGACAGGGACATTCAGTACTTC.

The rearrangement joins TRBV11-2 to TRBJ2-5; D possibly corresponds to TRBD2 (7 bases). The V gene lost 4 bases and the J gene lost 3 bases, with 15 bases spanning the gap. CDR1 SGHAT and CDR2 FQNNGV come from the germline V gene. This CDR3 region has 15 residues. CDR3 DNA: TGTGCCAGCAGCTCCCGCGGGGGCCCAGAAGAGACCCAGTACTTC. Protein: CASSSRGGPEETQYF.

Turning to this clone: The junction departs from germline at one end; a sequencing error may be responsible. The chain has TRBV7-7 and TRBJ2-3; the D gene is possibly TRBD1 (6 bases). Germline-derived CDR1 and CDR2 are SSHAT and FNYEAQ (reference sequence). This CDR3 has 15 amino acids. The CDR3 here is CASSPQGYRTDTQYF. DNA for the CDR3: TGTGCTAGCAGCCCCCAGGGGTATCGCACAGATACGCAGTATTTT.

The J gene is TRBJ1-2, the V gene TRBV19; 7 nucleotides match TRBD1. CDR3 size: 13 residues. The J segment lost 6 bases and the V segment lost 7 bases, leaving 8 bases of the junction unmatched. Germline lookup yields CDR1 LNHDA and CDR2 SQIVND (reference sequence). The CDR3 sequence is CASTPTGIHGYTF. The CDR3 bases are TGTGCCAGTACCCCGACAGGGATTCATGGCTACACCTTC.

The CDR3 reads CASSLGTGASYGYTF. CDR3 nucleotide sequence: TGCGCCAGCAGCCTTGGGACAGGGGCTAGCTATGGCTACACCTTC. This chain links TRBV5-1 with TRBJ1-2; 10 bases are shared with TRBD1. Trimming cost V 4 bases and J 4 bases; bases outside gene matches: 7. The CDR3 is made up of 15 amino acids. The germline CDR1 and CDR2 sequences are SGHRS and YFSETQ.

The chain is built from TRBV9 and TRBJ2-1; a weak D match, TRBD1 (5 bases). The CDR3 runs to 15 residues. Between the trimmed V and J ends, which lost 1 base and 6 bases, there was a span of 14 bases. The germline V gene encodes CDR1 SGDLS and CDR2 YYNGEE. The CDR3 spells CASSVQGLVGNEQFF. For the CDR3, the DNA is TGTGCCAGCAGCGTACAGGGATTGGTTGGCAATGAGCAGTTCTTC. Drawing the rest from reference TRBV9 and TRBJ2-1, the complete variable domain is DSGVTQTPKHLITATGQRVTLRCSPRSGDLSVYWYQQSLDQGLQFLIQYYNGEERAKGNILERFSAQQFPDLHSELNLSSLELGDSALYFCASSVQGLVGNEQFFGPGTRLTVL.

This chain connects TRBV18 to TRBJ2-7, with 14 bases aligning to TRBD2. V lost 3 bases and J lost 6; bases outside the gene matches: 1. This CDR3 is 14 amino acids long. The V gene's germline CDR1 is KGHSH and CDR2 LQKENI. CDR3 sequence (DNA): TGTGCCAGCTCACCCGGACTAGCGGGGGGCGAGCAGTACTTC. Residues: CASSPGLAGGEQYF.

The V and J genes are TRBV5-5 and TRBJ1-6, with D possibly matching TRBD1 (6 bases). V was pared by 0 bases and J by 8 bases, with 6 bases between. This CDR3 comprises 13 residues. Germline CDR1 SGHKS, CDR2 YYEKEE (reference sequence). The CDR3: CASSLEGDSPLHF. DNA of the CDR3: TGTGCCAGCAGCTTGGAGGGGGATTCACCCCTCCACTTT.

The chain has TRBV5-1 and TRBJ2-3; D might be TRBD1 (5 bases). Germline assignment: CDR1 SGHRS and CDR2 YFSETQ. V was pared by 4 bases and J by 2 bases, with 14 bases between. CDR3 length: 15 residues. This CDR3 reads CASSILDSSTDTQYF. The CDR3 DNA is TGCGCCAGCAGCATACTTGACAGTTCCACAGATACGCAGTATTTT.

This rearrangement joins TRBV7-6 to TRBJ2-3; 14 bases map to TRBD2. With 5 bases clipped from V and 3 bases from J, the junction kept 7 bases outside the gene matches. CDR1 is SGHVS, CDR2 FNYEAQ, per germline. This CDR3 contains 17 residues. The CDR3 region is CASSLGLAGGETDTQYF. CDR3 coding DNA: TGTGCCAGCAGCCTCGGACTAGCGGGGGGTGAGACAGATACGCAGTATTTT.

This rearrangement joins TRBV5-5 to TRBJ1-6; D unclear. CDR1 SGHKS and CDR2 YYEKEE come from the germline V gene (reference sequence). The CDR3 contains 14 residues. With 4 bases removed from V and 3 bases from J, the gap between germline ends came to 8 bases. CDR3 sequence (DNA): TGTGCCAGCAGCCACGACAACTATAATTCACCCCTCCACTTT. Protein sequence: CASSHDNYNSPLHF.

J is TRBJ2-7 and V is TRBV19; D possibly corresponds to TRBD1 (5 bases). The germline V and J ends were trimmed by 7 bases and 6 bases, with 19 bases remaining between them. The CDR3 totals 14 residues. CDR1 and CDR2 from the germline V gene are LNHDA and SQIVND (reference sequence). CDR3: CASTETDRYGEQYF. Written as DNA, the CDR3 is TGTGCCAGTACGGAGACAGATCGCTACGGCGAGCAGTACTTC.

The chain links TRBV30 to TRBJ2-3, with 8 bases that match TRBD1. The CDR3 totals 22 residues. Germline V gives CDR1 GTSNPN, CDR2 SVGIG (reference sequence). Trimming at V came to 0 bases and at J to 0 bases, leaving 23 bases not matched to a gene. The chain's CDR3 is CAWSVRFRMPGQEYTSTDTQYF. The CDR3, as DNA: TGTGCCTGGAGTGTAAGGTTCAGAATGCCGGGACAGGAATACACTAGCACAGATACGCAGTATTTT.

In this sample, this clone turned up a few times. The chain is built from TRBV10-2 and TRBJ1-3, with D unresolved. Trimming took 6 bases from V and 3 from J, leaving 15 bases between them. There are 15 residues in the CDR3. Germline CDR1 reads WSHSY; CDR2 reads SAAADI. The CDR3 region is CASREGFYSGNTIYF. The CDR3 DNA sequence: TGCGCCAGCAGGGAGGGTTTCTATAGTGGAAACACCATATATTTT.

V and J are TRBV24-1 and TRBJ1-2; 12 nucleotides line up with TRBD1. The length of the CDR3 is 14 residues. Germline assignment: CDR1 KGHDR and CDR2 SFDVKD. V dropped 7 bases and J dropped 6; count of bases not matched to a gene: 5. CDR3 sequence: CATRGDRGLDGYTF. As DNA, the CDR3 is TGTGCCACCAGAGGGGACAGGGGGCTCGATGGCTACACCTTC.

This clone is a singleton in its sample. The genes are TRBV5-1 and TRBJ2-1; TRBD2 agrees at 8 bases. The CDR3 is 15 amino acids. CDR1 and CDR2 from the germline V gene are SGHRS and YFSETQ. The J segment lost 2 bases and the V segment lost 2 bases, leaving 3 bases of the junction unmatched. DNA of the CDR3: TGCGCCAGCAGCTTTGACGGGGGGGCCTACAATGAGCAGTTCTTC. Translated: CASSFDGGAYNEQFF. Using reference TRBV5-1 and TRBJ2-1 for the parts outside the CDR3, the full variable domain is KAGVTQTPRYLIKTRGQQVTLSCSPISGHRSVSWYQQTPGQGLQFLFEYFSETQRNKGNFPGRFSGRQFSNSRSEMNVSTLELGDSALYLCASSFDGGAYNEQFFGPGTRLTVL.

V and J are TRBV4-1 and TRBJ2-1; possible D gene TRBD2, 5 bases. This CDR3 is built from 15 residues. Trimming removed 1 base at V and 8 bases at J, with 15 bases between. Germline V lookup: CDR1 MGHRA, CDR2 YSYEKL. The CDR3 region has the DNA TGCGCCAGCAGCCAAGGAATTGTTCGGCGGGATGAGCAGTTCTTC. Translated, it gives CASSQGIVRRDEQFF.

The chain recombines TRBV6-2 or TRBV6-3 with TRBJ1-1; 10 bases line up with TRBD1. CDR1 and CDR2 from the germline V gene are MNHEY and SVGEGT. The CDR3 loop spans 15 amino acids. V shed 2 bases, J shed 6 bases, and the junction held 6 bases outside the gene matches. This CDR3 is CASSYPGQGKAEAFF. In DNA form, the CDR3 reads TGTGCCAGCAGTTACCCGGGACAGGGGAAGGCTGAAGCTTTCTTT.

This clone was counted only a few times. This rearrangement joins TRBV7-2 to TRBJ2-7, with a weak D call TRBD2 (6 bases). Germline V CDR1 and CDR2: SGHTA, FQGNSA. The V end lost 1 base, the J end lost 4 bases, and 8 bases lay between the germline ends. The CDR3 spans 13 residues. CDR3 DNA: TGTGCCAGCAGCTTAGTTAGCGGATACGAGCAGTACTTC. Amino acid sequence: CASSLVSGYEQYF.

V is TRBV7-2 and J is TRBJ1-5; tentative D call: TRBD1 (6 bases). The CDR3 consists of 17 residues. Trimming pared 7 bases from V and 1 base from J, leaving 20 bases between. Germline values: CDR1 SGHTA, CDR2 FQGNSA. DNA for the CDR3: TGTGCCAGCACCAACCCGACAGGCCCGTCAAGCAATCAGCCCCAGCATTTT. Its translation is CASTNPTGPSSNQPQHF.